This T cell receptor (beta chain) was found in a study of regulatory T cells in long-lasting Graves disease. Whole-study results and caveats: Between persistent patients, roughly 2,600 public clonotypes were shared, exceeding the roughly 940 shared between new patients.

Building of the TCR beta libraries involved iRepertoire HTBI primers and Arm-PCR of CDR3 regions. TCRdb analysed the multiplex PCR reads with MiXCR anew, one entry per CDR3 protein. The sample contains some 420,000 distinct CDR3 sequences, approximately 23% of which appear only once. Time point denoted: persistent/refractory GD, antithyroid drugs over 5 years with positive TRAb. The TCR library was made from RNA that had been extracted from PBMCs in TRIzol. Into tubes containing EDTA, approximately 8.5 milliliters of peripheral blood were drawn. Trimming removed 4 bases from V and 8 bases from J, with 12 bases in between. Looked up from germline, CDR1 is SGHTS and CDR2 is YDEGEE. This CDR3 has 12 amino acids. This clonotype was recorded a few times. Its antigen is undetermined.

The TCR comes from a female donor with Graves disease. Sequencing used peripheral blood mononuclear cells (PBMCs), obtained when the disease was refractory, from a patient treated with antithyroid drugs. This chain connects TRBV5-8 to TRBJ1-2; tentatively, D is TRBD1 (6 bases). DNA for the CDR3: TGTGCCAGCAGCCGCAGGGGTGGCGGCTACACCTTC. This translates into CASSRRGGGYTF. The variable domain in full, with the rest retrieved from reference TRBV5-8 and TRBJ1-2, is EAGVTQSPTHLIKTRGQQATLRCSPISGHTSVYWYQQALGLGLQFLLWYDEGEERNRGNFPPRFSGRQFPNYSSELNVNALELEDSALYLCASSRRGGGYTFGSGTRLTVV.